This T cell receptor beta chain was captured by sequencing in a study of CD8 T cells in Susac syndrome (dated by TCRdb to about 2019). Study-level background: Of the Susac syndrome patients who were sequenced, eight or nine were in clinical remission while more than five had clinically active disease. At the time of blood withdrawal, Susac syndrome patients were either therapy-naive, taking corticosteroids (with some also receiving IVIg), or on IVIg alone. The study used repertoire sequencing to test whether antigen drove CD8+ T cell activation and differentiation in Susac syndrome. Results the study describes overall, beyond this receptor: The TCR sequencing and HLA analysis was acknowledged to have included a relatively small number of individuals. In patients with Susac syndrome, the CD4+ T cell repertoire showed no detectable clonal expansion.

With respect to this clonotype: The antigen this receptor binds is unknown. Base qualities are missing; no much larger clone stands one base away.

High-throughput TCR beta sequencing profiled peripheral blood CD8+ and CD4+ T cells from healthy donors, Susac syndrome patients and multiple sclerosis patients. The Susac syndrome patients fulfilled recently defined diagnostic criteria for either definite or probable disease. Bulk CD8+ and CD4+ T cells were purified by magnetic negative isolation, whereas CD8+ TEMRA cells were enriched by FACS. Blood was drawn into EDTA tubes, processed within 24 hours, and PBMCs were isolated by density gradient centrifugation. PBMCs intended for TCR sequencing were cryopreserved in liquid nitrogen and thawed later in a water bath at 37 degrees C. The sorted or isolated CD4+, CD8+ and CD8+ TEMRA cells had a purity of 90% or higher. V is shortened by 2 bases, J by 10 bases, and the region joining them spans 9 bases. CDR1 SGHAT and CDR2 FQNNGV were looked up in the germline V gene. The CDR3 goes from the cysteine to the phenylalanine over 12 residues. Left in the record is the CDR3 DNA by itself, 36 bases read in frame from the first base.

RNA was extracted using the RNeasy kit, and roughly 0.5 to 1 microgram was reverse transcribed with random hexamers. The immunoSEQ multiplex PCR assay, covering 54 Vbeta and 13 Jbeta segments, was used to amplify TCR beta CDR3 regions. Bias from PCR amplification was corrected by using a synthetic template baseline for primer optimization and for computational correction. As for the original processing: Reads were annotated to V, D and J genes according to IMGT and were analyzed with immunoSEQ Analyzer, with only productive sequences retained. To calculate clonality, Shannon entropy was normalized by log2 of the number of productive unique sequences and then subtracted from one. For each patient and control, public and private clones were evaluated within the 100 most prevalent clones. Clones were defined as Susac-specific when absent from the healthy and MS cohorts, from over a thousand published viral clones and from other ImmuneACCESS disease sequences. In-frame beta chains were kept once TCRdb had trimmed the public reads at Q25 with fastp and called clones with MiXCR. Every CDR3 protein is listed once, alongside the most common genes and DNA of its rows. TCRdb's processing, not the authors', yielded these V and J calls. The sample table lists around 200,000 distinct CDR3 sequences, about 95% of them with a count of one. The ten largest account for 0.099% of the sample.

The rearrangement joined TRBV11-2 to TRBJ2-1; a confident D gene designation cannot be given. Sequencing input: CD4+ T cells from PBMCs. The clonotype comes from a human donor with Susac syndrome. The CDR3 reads CASSLTSEEQFF. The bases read TGTGCCAGCAGCTTAACCAGTGAGGAGCAGTTCTTC.